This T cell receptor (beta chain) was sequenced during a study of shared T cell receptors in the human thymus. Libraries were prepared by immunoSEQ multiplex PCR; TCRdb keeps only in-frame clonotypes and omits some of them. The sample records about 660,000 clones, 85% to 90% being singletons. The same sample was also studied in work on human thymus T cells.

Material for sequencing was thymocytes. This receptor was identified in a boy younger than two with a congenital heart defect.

This chain's CDR3 is CASSHRRLAYTGELFF. In nucleotides, the CDR3 is TGTGCCAGCAGCCACAGACGACTAGCGTACACCGGGGAGCTGTTTTTT. This chain links TRBV7-6 with TRBJ2-2, with TRBD2 matching over 8 bases. The CDR3 covers 16 residues. The V and J ends lost 5 bases and 3 bases, in that order; junction bases with no gene match: 8. The germline CDR1 and CDR2 sequences are SGHVS and FNYEAQ.